This T cell receptor (beta chain) was documented in a study of technical replicates of blood from a handful of donors. TCRdb's table, derived via immunoSEQ multiplex PCR, lists solely in-frame clones and lacks some. The table records tens of thousands of clones, roughly 94% of them present only once. The specimen sequenced was T cells isolated from PBMCs. This receptor was identified in a human donor in good health.

In DNA form, the CDR3 reads TGTGCCAGCAGTTACTCAGTGAACAGGGTAGTCTATGGCTACACCTTC. Its translation is CASSYSVNRVVYGYTF. The V gene is TRBV6-5, the J gene TRBJ1-2; tentative D call: TRBD1 (6 bases). Germline CDR1 is MNHEY and CDR2 is SVGAGI. This CDR3 has 16 residues. Between the trimmed V and J ends, which lost 0 bases and 4 bases, there was a span of 15 bases.